This T cell receptor (beta chain) was sequenced for a study of blood T cells in healthy people across ages. General study points: Those diversity estimates obtained from one million T cells were thought to be underestimates. A greater number of naive CD4+ cells and higher diversity distinguished long-lived donors from aged donors. As age increased, TCR beta diversity per million T cells fell in a roughly linear fashion.

Germline V lookup: CDR1 SGHTA, CDR2 FQGNSA. This CDR3 spans 14 amino acids. The V and J ends lost 8 bases and 7 bases respectively, with 18 bases between them. This clonotype has ten or more counts. The antigen remains unidentified. Combining a sample-barcoded 5' primer with a J-beta primer mix, a second PCR ran for roughly 7 to 11 cycles. TCRdb itself ran the 5' RACE reads through MiXCR, one entry per CDR3 protein. The sample carries 1.5 million to 2 million distinct CDR3 sequences, approximately 28% recorded once. This sequence originates from a woman younger than 45 in good health. The chain couples TRBV7-2 to TRBJ2-4; tentatively, D is TRBD1 (7 bases). The sample consisted of blood. CDR3 protein: CASGIQGRTNIQYF. As DNA, the CDR3 is TGTGCCAGCGGAATACAGGGGAGGACGAACATTCAGTACTTC.